This T cell receptor beta chain appears in the sequencing data of a study of T cells after yellow fever vaccination. This clonotype was found a few times. Germline V lookup: CDR1 SGHRS, CDR2 YFSETQ. V lost 4 bases to trimming and J lost 2 bases, with 12 bases between them. The CDR3 has 14 amino acids. TCRdb ran MiXCR on the 5' RACE reads and lists one entry per CDR3 protein. The sample yields a few hundred thousand distinct CDR3 sequences, about 5% seen once. This receptor was obtained from a man younger than 35 who received the YFV17D yellow fever vaccine. The sequences come from CD4+ T cells sorted from PBMCs, collected on the day of the yellow fever booster vaccination. This chain connects TRBV5-1 to TRBJ2-5; no clear D gene. The CDR3 region has the DNA TGCGCCAGCAGCCCTGGGGTACTTCAAGAGACCCAGTACTTC. Its protein is CASSPGVLQETQYF. Using reference TRBV5-1 and TRBJ2-5 for the parts outside the CDR3, the full variable domain is KAGVTQTPRYLIKTRGQQVTLSCSPISGHRSVSWYQQTPGQGLQFLFEYFSETQRNKGNFPGRFSGRQFSNSRSEMNVSTLELGDSALYLCASSPGVLQETQYFGPGTRLLVL.